A selection of T cell receptor beta chains follows, all from one sample in a study of shared clonotypes between healthy human individuals. Some clones are missing from TCRdb's copy, which holds only in-frame ones; the method was immunoSEQ multiplex PCR. This sample has roughly 2.1 million clones, with about 93% found just once. Material: naive CD8+ T cells from PBMCs. These TCRs come from a man in his late teens or twenties in good health. Some clones in this sample may be carry-over from other donors' samples. The CDR3 runs from the conserved cysteine through the conserved F or W. The D gene is left open where the match is weak. A clone size is listed for some rows: how often the clone was seen (once, few, many), or a class if it is expanded.

15	NA	TRBV5-8	NA	TRBJ2-7	CASSFLRDGTYEQYF	TGTGCCAGCAGCTTCCTCCGGGACGGGACCTACGAGCAGTACTTC
17	once	TRBV9	TRBD2	TRBJ2-3	CASSPRDASGREDTQYF	TGTGCCAGCAGCCCCCGGGATGCTAGCGGGAGGGAAGATACGCAGTATTTT
15	NA	TRBV4-3	NA	TRBJ2-2	CASSPGLIGTGELFF	TGCGCCAGCAGCCCCGGACTAATTGGTACCGGGGAGCTGTTTTTT
14	NA	TRBV4-1	NA	TRBJ1-1	CASSQDRANTEAFF	TGCGCCAGCAGCCAAGACAGGGCGAACACTGAAGCTTTCTTT
18	NA	TRBV28	TRBD1	TRBJ1-1	CASSLTLGTEAMNTEAFF	TGTGCCAGCAGTTTAACCCTCGGGACAGAGGCCATGAACACTGAAGCTTTCTTT
15	once	TRBV29-1	NA	TRBJ2-3	CSVARTGAGTDTQYF	TGCAGCGTTGCTAGGACGGGGGCTGGCACAGATACGCAGTATTTT
12	once	TRBV11-2	NA	TRBJ2-7	CASSLDLRGQYF	TGTGCCAGCAGCTTAGATTTGCGCGGGCAGTACTTC
17	NA	TRBV10-2	TRBD2	TRBJ2-3	CASSSTRLAGDTDTQYF	TGCGCCAGCAGTTCTACCCGACTAGCGGGAGACACAGATACGCAGTATTTT
14	NA	TRBV5-1	NA	TRBJ2-7	CASSLRGNSYEQYF	TGCGCCAGCAGCTTGCGAGGCAACTCCTACGAGCAGTACTTC
16	NA	TRBV18	NA	TRBJ2-3	CASSHPRRGLTDTQYF	TGTGCCAGCTCACACCCGAGGAGGGGGCTCACAGATACGCAGTATTTT
15	NA	TRBV7-3	TRBD1	TRBJ2-5	CASSRTGGAGETQYF	TGTGCCAGCAGTCGGACAGGGGGCGCGGGGGAGACCCAGTACTTC
12	once	TRBV2	TRBD1	TRBJ1-4	CASSGAGGKLFF	TGTGCCAGCAGTGGGGCAGGGGGAAAACTGTTTTTT
15	NA	TRBV7-7	TRBD1	TRBJ2-5	CASSPRQGPGETQYF	TGTGCCAGCAGCCCCAGACAGGGGCCGGGGGAGACCCAGTACTTC
15	NA	TRBV2	NA	TRBJ2-7	CASSEWGQGAHEQYF	TGTGCCAGCAGTGAGTGGGGGCAGGGTGCCCACGAGCAGTACTTC
11	NA	TRBV6-6	TRBD1	TRBJ1-1	CASSSGQEAFF	TGTGCCAGCAGCTCGGGACAGGAAGCTTTCTTT
14	NA	TRBV7-6	NA	TRBJ1-4	CASSSEARGEKLFF	TGTGCCAGCAGCTCCGAAGCAAGGGGTGAAAAACTGTTTTTT
16	NA	TRBV7-6	NA	TRBJ1-1	CASSLINAGGNTEAFF	TGTGCCAGCAGCTTAATCAACGCAGGAGGGAACACTGAAGCTTTCTTT
12	NA	TRBV4-2	NA	TRBJ1-5	CASSQDNQPQHF	TGTGCCAGCAGCCAAGATAACCAGCCCCAGCATTTT